This T cell receptor (beta chain) is from a study of beta chain features in type 1 diabetes. Study outcomes and limitations: Patients showed naive, central memory and Treg TCRB repertoires that appeared more similar than those of healthy donors. HLA effects on TCRB rearrangement stayed unresolved here.

TCRB transcripts that were expressed got sequenced, as all of the isolated RNA had been reverse transcribed. The assay was immunoSEQ multiplex PCR, and TCRdb's table has in-frame clones only and misses some. Among hundreds of thousands of clones listed, less than 20% were seen once. This clone was counted between two and nine times. As yet, its antigen is unknown. The sample comprised naive CD4+ T cells from blood. The source of this sequence is a man between 18 and 29 years old in good health.

The CDR3 loop is CTAGRGIGETQYF. For the CDR3, the DNA is TGCACCGCGGGGAGGGGAATCGGGGAGACCCAGTACTTC. The chain links TRBV29-1 to TRBJ2-5; the match to TRBD2 covers 7 bases. The CDR3 is 13 amino acids. The germline gives CDR1 SQVTM, CDR2 ANQGSEA.